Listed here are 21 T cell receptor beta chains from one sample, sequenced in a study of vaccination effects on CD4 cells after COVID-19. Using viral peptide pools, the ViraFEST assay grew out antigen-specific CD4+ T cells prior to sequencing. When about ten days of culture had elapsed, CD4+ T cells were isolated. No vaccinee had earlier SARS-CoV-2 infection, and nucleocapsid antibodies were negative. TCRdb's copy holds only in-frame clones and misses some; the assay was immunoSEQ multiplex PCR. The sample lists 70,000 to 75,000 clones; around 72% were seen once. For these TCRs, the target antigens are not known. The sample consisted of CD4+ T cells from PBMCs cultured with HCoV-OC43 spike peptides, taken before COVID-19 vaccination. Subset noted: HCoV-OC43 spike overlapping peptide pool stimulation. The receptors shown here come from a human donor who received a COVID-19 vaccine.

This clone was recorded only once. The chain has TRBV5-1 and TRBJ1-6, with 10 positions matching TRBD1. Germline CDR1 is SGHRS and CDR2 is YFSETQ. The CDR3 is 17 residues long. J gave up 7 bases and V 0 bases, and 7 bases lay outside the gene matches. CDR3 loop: CASSLGWGQGKNSPLHF. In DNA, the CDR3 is TGCGCCAGCAGCTTGGGGTGGGGACAGGGGAAGAATTCACCCCTCCACTTT.

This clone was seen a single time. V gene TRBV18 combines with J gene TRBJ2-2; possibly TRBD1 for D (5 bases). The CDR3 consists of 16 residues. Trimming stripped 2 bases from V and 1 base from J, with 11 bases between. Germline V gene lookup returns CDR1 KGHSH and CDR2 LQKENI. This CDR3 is CASSPLSGLNTGELFF. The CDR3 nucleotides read TGTGCCAGCTCACCATTGTCAGGGTTGAACACCGGGGAGCTGTTTTTT.

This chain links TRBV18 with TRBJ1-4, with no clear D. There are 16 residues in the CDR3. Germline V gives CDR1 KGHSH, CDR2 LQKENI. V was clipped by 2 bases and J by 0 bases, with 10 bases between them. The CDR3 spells CASSPTHSATNEKLFF. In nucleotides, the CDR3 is TGTGCCAGCTCACCAACCCACTCCGCAACTAATGAAAAACTGTTTTTT.

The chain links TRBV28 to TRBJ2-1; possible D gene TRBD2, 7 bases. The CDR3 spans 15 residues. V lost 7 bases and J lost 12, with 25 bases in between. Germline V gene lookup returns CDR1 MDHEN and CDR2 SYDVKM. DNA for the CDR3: TGTGCCAGCACCATGGGGGGGGGACACTCCGGAGGGCAGTTCTTC. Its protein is CASTMGGGHSGGQFF.

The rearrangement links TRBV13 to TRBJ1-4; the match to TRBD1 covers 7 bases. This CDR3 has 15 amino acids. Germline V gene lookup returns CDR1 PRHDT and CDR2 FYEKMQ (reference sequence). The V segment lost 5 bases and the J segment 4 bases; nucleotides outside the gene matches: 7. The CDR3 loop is CASSTRTGNNEKLFF. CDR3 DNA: TGTGCCAGCAGCACGAGGACAGGCAATAATGAAAAACTGTTTTTT. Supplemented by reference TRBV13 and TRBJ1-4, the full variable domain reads AAGVIQSPRHLIKEKRETATLKCYPIPRHDTVYWYQQGPGQDPQFLISFYEKMQSDKGSIPDRFSAQQFSDYHSELNMSSLELGDSALYFCASSTRTGNNEKLFFGSGTQLSVL.

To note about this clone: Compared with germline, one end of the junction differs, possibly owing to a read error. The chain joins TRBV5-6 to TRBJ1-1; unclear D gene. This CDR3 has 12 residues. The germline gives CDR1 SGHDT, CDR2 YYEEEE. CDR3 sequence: CANSFFSAEAFF. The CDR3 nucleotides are TGTGCCAACAGCTTCTTTTCGGCTGAAGCTTTCTTT.

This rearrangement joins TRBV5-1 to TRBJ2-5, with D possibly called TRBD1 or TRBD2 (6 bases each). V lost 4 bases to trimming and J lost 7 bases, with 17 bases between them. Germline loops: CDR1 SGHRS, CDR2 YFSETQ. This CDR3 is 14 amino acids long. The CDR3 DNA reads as TGCGCCAGCAGCCCGGACAGTGGGCGGGGGACCCAGTACTTC. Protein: CASSPDSGRGTQYF.

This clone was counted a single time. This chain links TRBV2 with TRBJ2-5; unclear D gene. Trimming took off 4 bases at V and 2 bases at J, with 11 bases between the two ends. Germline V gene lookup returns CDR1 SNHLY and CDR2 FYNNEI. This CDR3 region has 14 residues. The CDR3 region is CASSVSPQQETQYF. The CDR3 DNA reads TGTGCCAGCAGTGTTTCTCCCCAGCAAGAGACCCAGTACTTC.

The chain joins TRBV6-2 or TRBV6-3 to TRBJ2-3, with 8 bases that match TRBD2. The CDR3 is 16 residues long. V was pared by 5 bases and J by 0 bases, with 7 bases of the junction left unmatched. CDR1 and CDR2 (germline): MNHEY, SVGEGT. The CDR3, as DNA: TGTGCCAGCAGTAACCCGGGAGGGTCTAGCACAGATACGCAGTATTTT. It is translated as CASSNPGGSSTDTQYF.

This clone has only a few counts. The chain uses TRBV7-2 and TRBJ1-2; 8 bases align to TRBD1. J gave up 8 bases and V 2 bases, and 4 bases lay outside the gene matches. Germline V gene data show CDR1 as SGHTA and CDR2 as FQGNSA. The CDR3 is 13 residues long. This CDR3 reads CASSLRAGGGYTF. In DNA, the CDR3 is TGTGCCAGCAGCTTAAGGGCAGGGGGCGGCTACACCTTC. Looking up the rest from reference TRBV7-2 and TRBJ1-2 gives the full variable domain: GAGVSQSPSNKVTEKGKDVELRCDPISGHTALYWYRQSLGQGLEFLIYFQGNSAPDKSGLPSDRFSAERTGGSVSTLTIQRTQQEDSAVYLCASSLRAGGGYTFGSGTRLTVV.

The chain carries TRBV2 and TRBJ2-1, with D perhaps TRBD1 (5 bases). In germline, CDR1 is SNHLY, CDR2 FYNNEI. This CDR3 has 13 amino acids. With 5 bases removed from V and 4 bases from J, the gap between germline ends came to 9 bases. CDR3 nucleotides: TGTGCCAGCAGTCGGACAAATTACAATGAGCAGTTCTTC. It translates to CASSRTNYNEQFF.

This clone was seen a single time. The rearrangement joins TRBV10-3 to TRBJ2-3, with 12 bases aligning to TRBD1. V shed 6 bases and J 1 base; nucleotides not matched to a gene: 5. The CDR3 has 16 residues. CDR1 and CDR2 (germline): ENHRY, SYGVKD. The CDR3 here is CAIRGTGGFGTDTQYF. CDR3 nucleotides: TGTGCCATCAGGGGGACAGGGGGCTTCGGCACAGATACGCAGTATTTT.

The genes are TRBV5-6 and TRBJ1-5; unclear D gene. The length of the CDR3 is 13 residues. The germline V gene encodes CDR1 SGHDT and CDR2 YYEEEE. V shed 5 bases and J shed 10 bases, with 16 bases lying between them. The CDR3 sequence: CASRNSRLGPQHF. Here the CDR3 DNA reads TGTGCCAGCAGGAACAGCCGGCTAGGCCCCCAGCATTTT.

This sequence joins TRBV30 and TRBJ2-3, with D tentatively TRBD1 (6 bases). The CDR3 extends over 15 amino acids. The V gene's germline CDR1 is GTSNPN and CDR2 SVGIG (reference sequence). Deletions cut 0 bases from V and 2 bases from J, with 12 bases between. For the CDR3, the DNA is TGTGCCTGGAGTGTGAACAGGGCGTCCACAGATACGCAGTATTTT. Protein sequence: CAWSVNRASTDTQYF.

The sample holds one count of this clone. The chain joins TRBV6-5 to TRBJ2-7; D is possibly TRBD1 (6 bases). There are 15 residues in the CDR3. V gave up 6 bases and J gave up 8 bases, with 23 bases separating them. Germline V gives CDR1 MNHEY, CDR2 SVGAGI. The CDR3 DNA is TGTGCCAGCAGCGTAAATTGGAGCGAACAGGGCAAGCAGTACGTC. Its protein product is CASSVNWSEQGKQYV.

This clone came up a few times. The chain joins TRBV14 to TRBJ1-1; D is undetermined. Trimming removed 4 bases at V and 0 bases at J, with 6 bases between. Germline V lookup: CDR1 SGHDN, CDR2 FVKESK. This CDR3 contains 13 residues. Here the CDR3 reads CASSPQMNTEAFF. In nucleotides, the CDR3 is TGTGCCAGCAGCCCTCAGATGAACACTGAAGCTTTCTTT.

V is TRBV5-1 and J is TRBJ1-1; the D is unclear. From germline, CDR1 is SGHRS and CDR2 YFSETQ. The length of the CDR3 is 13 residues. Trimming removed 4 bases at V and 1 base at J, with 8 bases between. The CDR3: CASSPDSNTEAFF. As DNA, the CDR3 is TGCGCCAGCAGCCCGGATTCGAACACTGAAGCTTTCTTT.

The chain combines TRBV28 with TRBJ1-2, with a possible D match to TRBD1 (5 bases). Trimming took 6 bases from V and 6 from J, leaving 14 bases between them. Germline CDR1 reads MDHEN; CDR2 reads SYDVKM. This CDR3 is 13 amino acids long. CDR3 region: CASSNRLFNGYTF. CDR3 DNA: TGTGCCAGCAGCAACAGGCTTTTTAATGGCTACACCTTC.

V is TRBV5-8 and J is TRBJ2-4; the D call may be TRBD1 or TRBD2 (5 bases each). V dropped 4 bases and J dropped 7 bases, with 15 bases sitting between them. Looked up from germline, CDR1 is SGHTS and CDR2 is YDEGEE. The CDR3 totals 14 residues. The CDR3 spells CASSLGVASNIQYF. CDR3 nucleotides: TGTGCCAGCAGCCTGGGGGTAGCGTCCAACATTCAGTACTTC.

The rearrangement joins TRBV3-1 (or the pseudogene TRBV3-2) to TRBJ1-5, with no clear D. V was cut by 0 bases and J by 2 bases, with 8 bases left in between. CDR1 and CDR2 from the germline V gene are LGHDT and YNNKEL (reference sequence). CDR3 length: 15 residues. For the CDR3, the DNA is TGTGCCAGCAGCCAAGACGGGATAGGCAATCAGCCCCAGCATTTT. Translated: CASSQDGIGNQPQHF.

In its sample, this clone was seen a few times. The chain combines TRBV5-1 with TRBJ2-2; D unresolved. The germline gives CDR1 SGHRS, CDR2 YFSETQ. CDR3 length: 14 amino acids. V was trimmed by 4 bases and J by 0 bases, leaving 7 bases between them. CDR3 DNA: TGCGCCAGCAGCCAAACAACGAACACCGGGGAGCTGTTTTTT. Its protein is CASSQTTNTGELFF.